The 26 T cell receptor beta chains below were found in one sample sequenced in a study of T cells in Graves' hyperthyroidism and ophthalmopathy. Using RNA transcripts as the source, TCR beta CDR3 regions were amplified. First-round RT-PCR targeting the TCR CDR3 was performed with the HTBI primer set. Each CDR3 protein is one row after TCRdb ran MiXCR on the multiplex PCR reads. The repertoire holds 300,000 to 350,000 distinct CDR3 sequences, with roughly 15% as singletons. The specimen was blood. These receptors all come from a man younger than 45 with Graves' hyperthyroidism.

This sequence joins TRBV3-1 and TRBJ2-3; TRBD1 is a possible D gene (6 bases). Germline V gives CDR1 LGHDT, CDR2 YNNKEL (reference sequence). Trimming stripped 0 bases from V and 0 bases from J, with 10 bases between. The CDR3 contains 16 residues. CDR3 DNA sequence: TGTGCCAGCAGCCAAGAATGGGGGCCTAGCACAGATACGCAGTATTTT. Protein: CASSQEWGPSTDTQYF.

At least ten counts were recorded for this clonotype. The chain links TRBV5-1 to TRBJ2-3; 8 positions match TRBD2. The CDR3 sequence is 15 residues long. The trim removed 0 bases at V and 4 bases at J, leaving 4 bases unmatched. Germline CDR1 SGHRS, CDR2 YFSETQ. CDR3 loop: CASSLEGREADTQYF. CDR3 nucleotides: TGCGCCAGCAGCTTGGAGGGGCGGGAGGCAGATACGCAGTATTTT.

This chain joins TRBV5-1 and TRBJ1-2; D is possibly TRBD1 (5 bases). This CDR3 has 12 amino acids. Germline V lookup: CDR1 SGHRS, CDR2 YFSETQ. V lost 0 bases and J 8 bases, leaving 8 bases between the germline ends. CDR3 residues: CASSLVSGGYTF. The CDR3 bases are TGCGCCAGCAGCTTGGTTTCAGGGGGCTACACCTTC.

The chain employs TRBV19 and TRBJ2-2; 9 nucleotides line up with TRBD1. This CDR3 spans 17 amino acids. Germline V gene sequence: CDR1 LNHDA, CDR2 SQIVND (reference sequence). Trimming removed 5 bases from V and 5 bases from J; junction bases left unmatched: 12. CDR3 sequence reads: CASSPNIWDRETGELFF. CDR3 nucleotides: TGTGCCAGTAGTCCCAATATTTGGGACAGGGAGACCGGGGAGCTGTTTTTT.

This clonotype was seen at least ten times. The chain combines TRBV27 with TRBJ2-7; 11 nucleotides agree with TRBD2. V gave up 3 bases and J gave up 0 bases; unmatched junction bases: 7. This CDR3 comprises 17 residues. The germline V gene has CDR1 MNHEY and CDR2 SMNVEV (reference sequence). The CDR3 spells CASSFDSGRGGSYEQYF. The CDR3 nucleotides read TGTGCCAGCAGTTTCGATAGCGGGAGGGGAGGCTCCTACGAGCAGTACTTC.

This clonotype was counted many times. This sequence joins TRBV18 and TRBJ2-1; 7 bases are shared with TRBD1. CDR1 KGHSH and CDR2 LQKENI come from the germline V gene. J was trimmed by 8 bases and V by 0 bases; bases with no gene match: 1. The CDR3 runs to 13 residues. The CDR3 here is CASSPPDRYEQFF. In nucleotides, the CDR3 is TGTGCCAGCTCACCACCGGACAGGTATGAGCAGTTCTTC.

The CDR3 nucleotides are TGCGCCAGCAGCTCGGGACAGATCGCCTACGAGCAGTACTTC. It translates to CASSSGQIAYEQYF. The chain uses TRBV5-1 and TRBJ2-7, with TRBD1 identical over 7 bases. The CDR3 is 14 amino acids. Trimming at V came to 3 bases and at J to 2 bases, leaving 5 bases not matched to a gene. Germline V gene lookup returns CDR1 SGHRS and CDR2 YFSETQ. The full variable domain, rest sourced from reference TRBV5-1 and TRBJ2-7, is KAGVTQTPRYLIKTRGQQVTLSCSPISGHRSVSWYQQTPGQGLQFLFEYFSETQRNKGNFPGRFSGRQFSNSRSEMNVSTLELGDSALYLCASSSGQIAYEQYFGPGTRLTVT.

The chain recombines TRBV15 with TRBJ1-2, with TRBD1 as a possible D gene (6 bases). V lost 0 bases and J 4 bases, leaving 18 bases between the germline ends. This CDR3 has 17 residues. Germline assignment: CDR1 LNHNV and CDR2 YYDKDF (reference sequence). The CDR3: CATSRDSGALGSYGYTF. CDR3 DNA: TGTGCCACCAGCAGAGATTCGGGGGCCCTCGGGAGCTATGGCTACACCTTC.

This clonotype was picked up a small number of times. This chain joins TRBV11-2 and TRBJ1-4; TRBD1 matches 7 bases. The ends lost 4 bases at V and 0 bases at J; junction bases unmatched: 14. There are 19 residues in the CDR3. Germline V gives CDR1 SGHAT, CDR2 FQNNGV. CDR3 region: CASSSNPGTDVATNEKLFF. The CDR3 region has the DNA TGTGCCAGCAGCTCTAATCCCGGGACAGACGTCGCAACTAATGAAAAACTGTTTTTT.

The chain carries TRBV5-1 and TRBJ2-7, with TRBD2 identical over 7 bases. Per germline, CDR1 SGHRS and CDR2 YFSETQ. CDR3 length: 15 residues. V was clipped by 5 bases and J by 4 bases; unmatched bases: 12. The CDR3 sequence is CASRLRDYSNYEQYF. The CDR3 DNA sequence: TGCGCCAGCAGATTACGGGACTATTCCAATTACGAGCAGTACTTC.

The table lists this clonotype with many counts. The chain uses TRBV28 and TRBJ2-5, with D possibly TRBD2 on 5 matching bases. There are 15 residues in the CDR3. The germline CDR1 and CDR2 sequences are MDHEN and SYDVKM. V gave up 5 bases and J gave up 5 bases, with 18 bases separating them. CDR3 DNA: TGTGCCAGCAGTCCCCGCCGTGGGGAGCCCGAGACCCAGTACTTC. Translation gives CASSPRRGEPETQYF.

The rearrangement links TRBV28 to TRBJ2-7; TRBD1 matches at 10 bases. The CDR3 is made up of 14 amino acids. Unmatched junction bases numbered 10, after V lost 5 bases and J lost 9 bases. Germline CDR1 reads MDHEN; CDR2 reads SYDVKM. The CDR3 reads CASSPGGTGETQYF. Here the CDR3 DNA reads TGTGCCAGCAGTCCGGGGGGGACAGGGGAAACGCAGTACTTC.

In this sample, this clonotype turned up many times. The chain has TRBV12-3 or TRBV12-4 and TRBJ2-3; 9 bases match TRBD1. The CDR3 runs 15 residues. V shed 5 bases and J 6 bases; nucleotides not matched to a gene: 9. DNA for the CDR3: TGTGCCAGCAGTATCCCTAGGACAGGGGTGGATACGCAGTATTTT. This gives the protein CASSIPRTGVDTQYF.

This clonotype was seen ten or more times. The rearrangement links TRBV12-5 to TRBJ2-3, with 7 bases lining up with TRBD1. The CDR3 extends over 17 amino acids. Germline V gene sequence: CDR1 LGHNT, CDR2 FRNRAP. Trimming cost V 4 bases and J 2 bases; bases outside gene matches: 12. In nucleotides, the CDR3 is TGTGCTAGTGGTTGGACCCCGGGACAGAGGCCCACAGATACGCAGTATTTT. Protein: CASGWTPGQRPTDTQYF.

This clonotype was seen repeatedly, ten times or more. This chain connects TRBV5-5 to TRBJ1-5; D unresolved. The CDR3 is made up of 15 amino acids. CDR1 SGHKS and CDR2 YYEKEE come from the germline V gene (reference sequence). V dropped 4 bases and J dropped 2 bases, with 13 bases sitting between them. This CDR3 reads CASSDGSQGNQPQHF. Written as DNA, the CDR3 is TGTGCCAGCAGCGACGGAAGCCAGGGCAATCAGCCCCAGCATTTT.

This clonotype was recorded many times. The chain uses TRBV29-1 and TRBJ1-1; D is uncertain. CDR1 is SQVTM and CDR2 is ANQGSEA in the germline V gene. The germline V and J ends were trimmed by 4 bases and 5 bases, with 8 bases remaining between them. The CDR3 spans 11 residues. CDR3 sequence reads: CSVGRETEAFF. The CDR3 DNA follows: TGCAGCGTTGGAAGGGAAACTGAAGCTTTCTTT.

The table lists this clonotype with many counts. The gene calls are TRBV24-1 and TRBJ2-1, with D perhaps TRBD2 (6 bases). Trimming took 4 bases from V and 5 from J, leaving 11 bases between them. The length of the CDR3 is 14 residues. Germline loops: CDR1 KGHDR, CDR2 SFDVKD. CDR3 in DNA: TGTGCCACCAGTGACCGGGACTTAAACAATGAGCAGTTCTTC. It specifies CATSDRDLNNEQFF.

This clonotype occurred many times. The CDR3 DNA reads as TGTGCCAGCAGTCTAGATAGGGATGGGCAGTTCTTC. This translates into CASSLDRDGQFF. This chain joins TRBV11-2 and TRBJ2-1; D gene ambiguous. CDR3 length: 12 residues. Germline loops: CDR1 SGHAT, CDR2 FQNNGV. Trimming shortened V by 6 bases and J by 12 bases, and 15 bases separated the two germline ends.

This clonotype has at least ten counts. V usage is TRBV5-1 and J usage is TRBJ2-3, with D possibly matching TRBD2 (6 bases). The CDR3 runs 15 residues. V was shortened by 2 bases and J by 0 bases, with 10 bases between the two germline ends. Germline V CDR1 and CDR2: SGHRS, YFSETQ. CDR3 nucleotide sequence: TGCGCCAGCAGCTTAACGGAGGGGAGCACAGATACGCAGTATTTT. Its protein product is CASSLTEGSTDTQYF.

Concerning this clonotype itself: This may come from a read error, since a much larger clone is one base off. DNA of the CDR3: TGCGCCAGCAGCCCAGGGGACACTTACTTTCTGAACACTGAAGCTCTCTTT. Its protein product is CASSPGDTYFLNTEALF. The V and J genes are TRBV4-1 and TRBJ1-1; D is possibly TRBD1 (6 bases). Germline assignment: CDR1 MGHRA and CDR2 YSYEKL. The CDR3 spans 17 residues.

In this sample, this clonotype turned up many times. The chain links TRBV28 to TRBJ1-2, with 7 bases identical to TRBD1. The V gene's germline CDR1 is MDHEN and CDR2 SYDVKM. The CDR3 sequence is 15 residues long. The junction had 10 bases not matched to a gene; V was cut back by 5 bases and J by 4 bases. This CDR3 reads CASSPRGGWGYGYTF. In DNA form, the CDR3 reads TGTGCCAGCAGTCCCAGGGGGGGCTGGGGCTATGGCTACACCTTC.

This clonotype has a count of ten or more. The gene calls are TRBV28 and TRBJ2-2; D remains unclear. Germline-derived CDR1 and CDR2 are MDHEN and SYDVKM. The length of the CDR3 is 15 residues. V was trimmed by 4 bases and J by 5 bases, leaving 14 bases between them. CDR3 sequence (DNA): TGTGCCAGCAGTTCCCGCCTCGGGCCAACCGGGGAGCTGTTTTTT. Translating it yields CASSSRLGPTGELFF.

At least ten counts were recorded for this clonotype. The chain joins TRBV2 to TRBJ2-7; maybe TRBD2 (5 bases). The ends were cut back, 6 bases at V and 0 bases at J, with 15 bases in the middle. This CDR3 contains 15 residues. Germline V CDR1 and CDR2: SNHLY, FYNNEI. The CDR3 DNA reads as TGTGCCAGCAGAGCCAGCGGAGGTAGCTCCTACGAGCAGTACTTC. This gives the protein CASRASGGSSYEQYF.

This clonotype was observed at least ten times. V usage is TRBV7-8 and J usage is TRBJ2-1; possibly TRBD2 for D (6 bases). V was cut by 4 bases and J by 4 bases, with 23 bases left in between. Germline V lookup: CDR1 SGHVS, CDR2 FQNEAQ. This CDR3 contains 18 residues. CDR3 in DNA: TGTGCCAGCAGCTCCTTCTCCATTCGGCGGGGAAAGTACAATGAGCAGTTCTTC. Translation gives CASSSFSIRRGKYNEQFF. Based on the CDR3 plus reference TRBV7-8 and TRBJ2-1, the full variable domain is GAGVSQSPRYKVAKRGQDVALRCDPISGHVSLFWYQQALGQGPEFLTYFQNEAQLDKSGLPSDRFFAERPEGSVSTLKIQRTQQEDSAVYLCASSSFSIRRGKYNEQFFGPGTRLTVL.

The J gene is TRBJ2-1, the V gene TRBV4-2; D is uncertain. Germline CDR1 LGHNA, CDR2 YNFKEQ. This CDR3 comprises 16 residues. The V end was cut by 2 bases, the J end by 3 bases, with 14 bases between. CDR3 sequence (DNA): TGTGCCAGCAGCCAAAGTTCTCTTTCAGACTACAATGAGCAGTTCTTC. Its translation: CASSQSSLSDYNEQFF.

On this clonotype itself: A much larger clone sits a single nucleotide away, making a read error possible. The chain combines TRBV3-1 with TRBJ1-6; 7 nucleotides line up with TRBD1. V shed 10 bases and J 6 bases; nucleotides not matched to a gene: 6. CDR1 and CDR2 (germline): LGHDT, YNNKEL (reference sequence). CDR3 length: 13 amino acids. CDR3 residues: CANSGQVNSPLHF. In DNA form, the CDR3 reads TGTGCCAATTCAGGACAGGTTAATTCACCCCTCCACTTT.